This note documents a single TCR beta chain sequence. What it binds is unknown. J was trimmed by 7 bases and V by 4 bases; bases with no gene match: 1. This CDR3 has 11 residues. Per germline, CDR1 SQVTM and CDR2 ANQGSEA. Ranging in age from about 6 to 100, the donors were healthy Caucasian individuals from Russia. This specimen comes from a study of blood T cells in healthy people across ages. Notes on the study in general: Researchers judged that diversity estimates from one million T cells fell short of true values.

A second PCR, run for about 7 to 11 cycles, used a sample-barcoded 5' primer plus a J-beta primer mix. Each CDR3 protein gets one entry after TCRdb re-called the 5' RACE reads with MiXCR. The repertoire holds 500,000 to 650,000 distinct CDR3 sequences, roughly a quarter seen once, with roughly 3.5% in the top ten. Another study also made use of these data, one on T cells of mothers and their children. Per that paper: Reads recorded for TCR beta CDR3 numbered over 10 million per mother and some 3.3 million per child. Relative to unrelated pairs, biologically related mother-child dyads exhibited marginally greater, non-significant overlap.

The sequence derives from a boy aged 2 to 10 in good health. The chain uses TRBV29-1 and TRBJ2-7; TRBD1 matches 10 bases. The specimen sequenced was blood. Written as DNA, the CDR3 is TGCAGCGTTGGGACAGGGGGTGAGCAGTACTTC. It yields the protein CSVGTGGEQYF.